The T cell receptor (beta chain) described here comes from a study of shared clonotypes between healthy human individuals. Study conclusions and caveats: About 5% was the fraction of naive CD4 clonotypes found shared across a few donors. With few donors, the genetic and exposure-history diversity represented was limited.

CDR3 size: 14 residues. CDR1 is SQVTM and CDR2 is ANQGSEA in the germline V gene. Trimming took off 0 bases at V and 8 bases at J, with 16 bases between the two ends. Method: immunoSEQ multiplex PCR; TCRdb's copy keeps in-frame clones and lacks some. Of about a million clones listed, roughly 77% were seen once; the top ten hold roughly 0.83%. Details on this clone: Its specificity is not known.

The chain links TRBV29-1 to TRBJ1-2; a weak D match, TRBD1 (6 bases). Sequencing input: memory CD4+ T cells from PBMCs. The subset was: CD45RA-negative fraction. The TCR sequence derives from a man younger than 30 in good health. Some clones in this sample may be carry-over from other donors' samples. DNA for the CDR3: TGCAGCGTTGAAGATCTGGGGGCGGTCAGAGGCTACACCTTC. It yields the protein CSVEDLGAVRGYTF.